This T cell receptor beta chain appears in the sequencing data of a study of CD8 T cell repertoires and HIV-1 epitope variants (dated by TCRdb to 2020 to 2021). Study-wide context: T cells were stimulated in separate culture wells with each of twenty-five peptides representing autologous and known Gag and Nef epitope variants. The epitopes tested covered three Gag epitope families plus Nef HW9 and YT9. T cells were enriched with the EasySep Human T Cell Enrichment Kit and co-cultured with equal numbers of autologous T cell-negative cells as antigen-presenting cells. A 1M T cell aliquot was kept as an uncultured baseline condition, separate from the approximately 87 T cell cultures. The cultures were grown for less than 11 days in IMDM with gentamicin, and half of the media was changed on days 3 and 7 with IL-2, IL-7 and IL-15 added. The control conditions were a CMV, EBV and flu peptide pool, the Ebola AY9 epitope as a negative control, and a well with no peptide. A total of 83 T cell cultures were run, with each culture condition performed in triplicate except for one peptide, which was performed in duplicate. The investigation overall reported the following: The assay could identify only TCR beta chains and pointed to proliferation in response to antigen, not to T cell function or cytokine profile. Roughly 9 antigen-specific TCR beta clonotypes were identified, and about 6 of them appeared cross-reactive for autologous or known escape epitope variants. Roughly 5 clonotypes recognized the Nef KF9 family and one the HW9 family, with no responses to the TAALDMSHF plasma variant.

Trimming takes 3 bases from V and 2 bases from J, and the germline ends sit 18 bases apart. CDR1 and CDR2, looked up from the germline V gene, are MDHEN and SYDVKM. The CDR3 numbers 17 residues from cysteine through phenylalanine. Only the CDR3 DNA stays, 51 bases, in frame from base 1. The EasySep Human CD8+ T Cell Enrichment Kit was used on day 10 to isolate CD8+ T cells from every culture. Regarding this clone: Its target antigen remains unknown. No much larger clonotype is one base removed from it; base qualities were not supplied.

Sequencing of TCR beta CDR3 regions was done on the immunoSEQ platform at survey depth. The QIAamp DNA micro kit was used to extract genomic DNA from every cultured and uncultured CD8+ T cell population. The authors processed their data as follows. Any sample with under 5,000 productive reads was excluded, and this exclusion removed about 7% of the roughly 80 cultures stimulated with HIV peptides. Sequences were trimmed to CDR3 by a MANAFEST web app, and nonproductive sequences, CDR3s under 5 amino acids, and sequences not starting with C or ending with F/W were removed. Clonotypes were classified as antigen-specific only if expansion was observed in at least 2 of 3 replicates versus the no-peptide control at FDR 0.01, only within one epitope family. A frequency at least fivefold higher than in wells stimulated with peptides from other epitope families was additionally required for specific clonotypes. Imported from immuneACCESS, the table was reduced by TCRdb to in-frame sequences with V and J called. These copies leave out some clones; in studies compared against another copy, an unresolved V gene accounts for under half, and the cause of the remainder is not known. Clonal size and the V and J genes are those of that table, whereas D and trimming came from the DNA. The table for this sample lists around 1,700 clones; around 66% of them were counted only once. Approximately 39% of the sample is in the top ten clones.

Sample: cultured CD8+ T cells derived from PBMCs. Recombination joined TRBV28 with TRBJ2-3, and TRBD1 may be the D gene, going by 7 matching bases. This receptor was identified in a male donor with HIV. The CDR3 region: CASSLEGTDSFTDTQYF. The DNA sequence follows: TGTGCCAGCAGTTTGGAGGGGACAGACTCATTCACAGATACGCAGTATTTT.